A selection of T cell receptor beta chains follows, all from one sample in a study of shared clonotypes between healthy human individuals. This table comes from immunoSEQ multiplex PCR, and its TCRdb copy is limited to in-frame clones, with some not included. The sample lists around 2.1 million clones, approximately 94% occurring once. Material for sequencing was naive CD4+ T cells sorted from blood. The receptors come from a young man in good health. The CDR3 runs from the conserved cysteine through the conserved F or W. Fields, in order: clone size, D gene, V gene, J gene, CDR3 protein, CDR3 DNA. The D gene is left open where the match is weak. Rows may omit the clone size; those that give it use once, few, many or a size class.

clone size: .; D gene: .; V gene: TRBV25-1; J gene: TRBJ1-4; CDR3 protein: CASSPRGTTNEKLFF; CDR3 DNA: TGTGCCAGCAGTCCCCGGGGCACTACTAATGAAAAACTGTTTTTT
clone size: .; D gene: TRBD2; V gene: TRBV5-1; J gene: TRBJ2-7; CDR3 protein: CASSLGSSGRAYEQYF; CDR3 DNA: TGCGCCAGCAGCTTGGGATCTAGCGGGAGGGCCTACGAGCAGTACTTC
clone size: .; D gene: .; V gene: TRBV10-2; J gene: TRBJ2-4; CDR3 protein: CASIEAGENIQYF; CDR3 DNA: TGCGCCAGCATTGAGGCAGGGGAAAACATTCAGTACTTC
clone size: .; D gene: TRBD1; V gene: TRBV30; J gene: TRBJ1-1; CDR3 protein: CAWRLLKGATEAFF; CDR3 DNA: TGTGCCTGGAGGTTACTCAAGGGGGCAACTGAAGCTTTCTTT
clone size: .; D gene: TRBD1; V gene: TRBV19; J gene: TRBJ1-2; CDR3 protein: CASRSDRGENYGYTF; CDR3 DNA: TGTGCCAGTAGATCCGACAGGGGCGAGAACTATGGCTACACCTTC
clone size: .; D gene: TRBD2; V gene: TRBV27; J gene: TRBJ2-3; CDR3 protein: CASSFRQLAGATDTQYF; CDR3 DNA: TGTGCCAGCAGTTTCCGTCAGCTAGCGGGAGCGACAGATACGCAGTATTTT
clone size: .; D gene: .; V gene: TRBV5-1; J gene: TRBJ1-4; CDR3 protein: CASSAGPSNEKLFF; CDR3 DNA: TGCGCCAGCAGCGCGGGACCGAGTAATGAAAAACTGTTTTTT
clone size: once; D gene: TRBD2; V gene: TRBV18; J gene: TRBJ2-3; CDR3 protein: CASSPLGSGAGRTDTQYF; CDR3 DNA: TGTGCCAGCTCACCACTCGGAAGCGGGGCGGGACGCACAGATACGCAGTATTTT
clone size: .; D gene: TRBD2; V gene: TRBV18; J gene: TRBJ2-4; CDR3 protein: CASSPPNSGSIRNIQYF; CDR3 DNA: TGTGCCAGCTCACCACCGAATAGCGGGAGCATTAGAAACATTCAGTACTTC
clone size: .; D gene: TRBD1; V gene: TRBV11-2; J gene: TRBJ2-5; CDR3 protein: CASSRGGQGAWETQYF; CDR3 DNA: TGTGCCAGCAGCCGGGGCGGGCAGGGGGCGTGGGAGACCCAGTACTTC
clone size: .; D gene: .; V gene: TRBV7-2; J gene: TRBJ2-7; CDR3 protein: CASSLARGYEQYF; CDR3 DNA: TGTGCCAGCAGCTTAGCGCGGGGTTACGAGCAGTACTTC
clone size: .; D gene: TRBD1; V gene: TRBV30; J gene: TRBJ2-3; CDR3 protein: CASFSGTGNTQYF; CDR3 DNA: TGTGCCTCATTCTCCGGGACAGGGAATACGCAGTATTTT
clone size: .; D gene: .; V gene: TRBV19; J gene: TRBJ1-1; CDR3 protein: CASRNGIGAFF; CDR3 DNA: TGTGCCAGTAGGAACGGAATCGGTGCTTTCTTT
clone size: once; D gene: .; V gene: TRBV6-6; J gene: TRBJ1-4; CDR3 protein: CASSPPDSTEKLFF; CDR3 DNA: TGTGCCAGCAGTCCCCCGGACAGCACTGAAAAACTGTTTTTT
clone size: .; D gene: .; V gene: TRBV11-2; J gene: TRBJ2-7; CDR3 protein: CASSWYDSTSYEQYF; CDR3 DNA: TGTGCCAGCAGCTGGTACGACAGTACCTCCTACGAGCAGTACTTC